The 23 T cell receptor beta chains in this list originate from one sample, sequenced in a study of low-dose radiotherapy and immunotherapy resistance in tumors (dated by TCRdb to between 2021 and 2024). To make first-strand cDNA, Superscript III was used along with a set of TRAV- and TRBV-specific primers so that both the TCRalpha and TCRbeta chains were covered. TCRs were amplified for about 18 PCR cycles with Phusion, using a constant-region primer paired with the adapter attached to the V primers. In-frame beta chains were kept once TCRdb had trimmed the public reads at Q25 with fastp and called clones with MiXCR. Each entry merges the rows of one CDR3 protein and shows their most common DNA and genes. This sample gives about 5,600 distinct CDR3 sequences in total; about four fifths of them show up just once. Approximately 6.1% of the sample goes to the ten largest clones. The source is a human donor with advanced metastatic prostate, ovarian, gallbladder or colorectal cancer (not recorded which). This table probably holds off-target reads from a library built for another chain.

This clonotype showed up just a few times. The chain has TRBV25-1 and TRBJ2-1, with D possibly matching TRBD2 (6 bases). The CDR3 runs 18 residues. The ends were cut back, 1 base at V and 1 base at J, with 17 bases in the middle. Per germline, CDR1 MGHDK and CDR2 SYGVNS. CDR3 bases: TGTGCCAGCAGTGAATTCCCCCCTCGGGAGCCTTCCTACAATGAGCAGTTCTTC. It encodes CASSEFPPREPSYNEQFF.

This chain joins TRBV6-6 and TRBJ2-1, with 7 bases identical to TRBD1. The ends lost 6 bases at V and 10 bases at J; junction bases unmatched: 3. Germline assignment: CDR1 MNHNY and CDR2 SVGAGI (reference sequence). The CDR3 contains 11 residues. CDR3 bases: TGTGCCAGCAGGAGGGACAGCGAGCAGTTCTTC. It is translated as CASRRDSEQFF.

The rearrangement links TRBV7-2 to TRBJ1-2; TRBD1 matches 9 bases. The V and J ends lost 5 bases and 4 bases, in that order; junction bases with no gene match: 5. This CDR3 contains 14 residues. The germline V gene encodes CDR1 SGHTA and CDR2 FQGNSA. CDR3 in amino acids: CASSPLGQGYGYTF. The CDR3, as DNA: TGTGCCAGCAGCCCTCTGGGACAGGGCTATGGCTACACCTTC.

The rearrangement links TRBV21-1 to TRBJ2-7. TRBV21-1 is shown as a pseudogene. The CDR3 consists of 15 residues. The CDR3 loop reads CASSKIMAQNYEQYF. The CDR3 DNA is TGTGCCAGCAGCAAAATCATGGCACAGAACTACGAGCAGTACTTC.

This sequence joins TRBV6-6 and TRBJ2-7; possibly TRBD1 for D (6 bases). Trimming shortened V by 5 bases and J by 3 bases, and 20 bases separated the two germline ends. Germline V CDR1 and CDR2: MNHNY, SVGAGI (reference sequence). This CDR3 has 16 amino acids. The CDR3 bases are TGTGCCAGCAGTCAGAACCGGGACACCAGGTTCTACGAGCAGTACTTC. Amino acid sequence: CASSQNRDTRFYEQYF.

This clonotype was counted a single time. The chain combines TRBV5-4 with TRBJ1-1; possibly TRBD1 for D (6 bases). The CDR3 sequence is 15 residues long. V lost 0 bases to trimming and J lost 6 bases, with 15 bases between them. In germline, CDR1 is SGHNT, CDR2 YYREEE (reference sequence). The CDR3 DNA is TGTGCCAGCAGCTTGGGAGGCCGGGGGCGCGCTGAAGCTTTCTTT. It encodes CASSLGGRGRAEAFF.

This clonotype was observed a handful of times. The chain joins TRBV21-1 to TRBJ2-7; the DNA was not compared with TRBD2, the D call given in the table. TRBV21-1 is designated a pseudogene. The CDR3 loop spans 19 amino acids. CDR3 sequence reads: CASSKRTSGRIVRSYEQYF. The CDR3 DNA follows: TGTGCCAGCAGCAAAAGGACTAGCGGGAGGATCGTCCGCTCCTACGAGCAGTACTTC.

This clonotype was recorded a few times. This rearrangement joins TRBV6-1 to TRBJ2-1, with 11 bases lining up with TRBD1. Trimming cost V 8 bases and J 9 bases; bases outside gene matches: 6. Germline V gene data show CDR1 as MNHNS and CDR2 as SASEGT. This CDR3 is built from 13 residues. Here the CDR3 reads CASCWTGGSEQFF. Written as DNA, the CDR3 is TGTGCCAGCTGCTGGACAGGGGGCAGTGAGCAGTTCTTC.

The J gene is TRBJ2-3, the V gene TRBV20-1; the match to TRBD1 covers 7 bases. CDR3 length: 14 amino acids. V was pared by 5 bases and J by 2 bases, with 7 bases of the junction left unmatched. Germline V lookup: CDR1 DFQATT, CDR2 SNEGSKA (reference sequence). DNA for the CDR3: TGCAGTGCTTCCCGACAGGGCACCACAGATACGCAGTATTTT. It encodes CSASRQGTTDTQYF.

J is TRBJ2-5 and V is TRBV24-1; 7 nucleotides line up with TRBD2. Germline CDR1 KGHDR, CDR2 SFDVKD. V lost 2 bases and J lost 2; bases outside the gene matches: 7. This CDR3 is built from 16 residues. This chain's CDR3 is CATSDSGGGGQETQYF. The CDR3, as DNA: TGTGCCACCAGTGATTCGGGGGGTGGGGGGCAAGAGACCCAGTACTTC.

The rearrangement joins TRBV6-5 to TRBJ2-1; TRBD2 might be the D (6 bases). From germline, CDR1 is MNHEY and CDR2 SVGAGI. V was pared by 2 bases and J by 4 bases, with 9 bases between. This CDR3 spans 14 amino acids. The CDR3 nucleotides are TGTGCCAGCAGTTACGCGGGACTTTACAATGAGCAGTTCTTC. The encoded protein is CASSYAGLYNEQFF.

The gene calls are TRBV29-1 and TRBJ2-3; D possibly corresponds to TRBD2 (7 bases). The CDR3 extends over 15 amino acids. Germline assignment: CDR1 SQVTM and CDR2 ANQGSEA. The V end was cut by 6 bases, the J end by 0 bases, with 16 bases between. CDR3 protein: CSVATGGSSTDTQYF. The DNA of the CDR3 is TGCAGCGTCGCGACAGGCGGGAGTAGCACAGATACGCAGTATTTT.

The chain combines TRBV9 with TRBJ2-1, with TRBD2 matching 7 bases. With V trimmed by 0 bases and J by 6 bases, 3 bases remained unmatched. The germline gives CDR1 SGDLS, CDR2 YYNGEE. The CDR3 contains 14 residues. CDR3 in DNA: TGTGCCAGCAGCGTAGCGACGGGGGGCAATGAGCAGTTCTTC. Amino acids: CASSVATGGNEQFF.

The chain uses TRBV3-1 and TRBJ2-5; TRBD2 matches 12 bases. The CDR3 length is 18 residues. Germline V gene sequence: CDR1 LGHDT, CDR2 YNNKEL (reference sequence). V lost 1 base to trimming and J lost 5 bases; unmatched junction nucleotides: 11. CDR3 amino acids: CASSQVGGRTSGTETQYF. For the CDR3, the DNA is TGTGCCAGCAGCCAAGTGGGGGGCCGGACTAGCGGGACTGAGACCCAGTACTTC.

V usage is TRBV25-1 and J usage is TRBJ1-4, with 8 bases aligning to TRBD1. The CDR3 extends over 13 amino acids. With 5 bases clipped from V and 7 bases from J, the junction kept 3 bases outside the gene matches. The V gene's germline CDR1 is MGHDK and CDR2 SYGVNS. The CDR3 region has the DNA TGTGCCAGCAGTCAGGGGGCCCGTGAAAAACTGTTTTTT. Its protein product is CASSQGAREKLFF.

The genes are TRBV7-9 and TRBJ2-2, with D unresolved. Deletions cut 4 bases from V and 8 bases from J, with 20 bases between. The germline V gene encodes CDR1 SEHNR and CDR2 FQNEAQ (reference sequence). This CDR3 has 16 amino acids. The CDR3 is CASSSPSVQFLGELFF. CDR3 bases: TGTGCCAGCAGCTCCCCATCGGTTCAGTTTTTGGGGGAGCTGTTTTTT. The full variable domain, its missing parts supplied by reference TRBV7-9 and TRBJ2-2, is DTGVSQNPRHKITKRGQNVTFRCDPISEHNRLYWYRQTLGQGPEFLTYFQNEAQLEKSRLLSDRFSAERPKGSFSTLEIQRTEQGDSAMYLCASSSPSVQFLGELFFGEGSRLTVL.

The rearrangement links TRBV15 to TRBJ1-5; D ambiguous. Trimming shortened V by 2 bases and J by 6 bases, and 11 bases separated the two germline ends. From germline, CDR1 is LNHNV and CDR2 YYDKDF (reference sequence). There are 14 residues in the CDR3. CDR3 loop: CATSRPAETQPQHF. CDR3 coding DNA: TGTGCCACCAGCAGACCGGCAGAGACTCAGCCCCAGCATTTT.

V gene TRBV7-8 combines with J gene TRBJ2-1, with 11 nucleotides matching TRBD1. This CDR3 has 16 residues. V lost 4 bases and J lost 5; bases outside the gene matches: 7. The germline V gene has CDR1 SGHVS and CDR2 FQNEAQ. CDR3: CASSSTRTGGNNEQFF. The CDR3, as DNA: TGTGCCAGCAGCTCAACTCGGACAGGGGGCAACAATGAGCAGTTCTTC.

J is TRBJ1-1 and V is TRBV7-9; D is possibly TRBD1 (6 bases). Germline-derived CDR1 and CDR2 are SEHNR and FQNEAQ (reference sequence). V was clipped by 4 bases and J by 4 bases, with 13 bases between them. The CDR3 covers 14 residues. The CDR3 DNA follows: TGTGCCAGCAGCTCCCAGGGGTTCGCCACTGAAGCTTTCTTT. Its protein product is CASSSQGFATEAFF.

The CDR3 DNA follows: TGTGCCAGCTCAGTTCGGGACTCGAACACTGAAGCTTTCTTT. It yields the protein CASSVRDSNTEAFF. The J gene is TRBJ1-1, the V gene TRBV18, with TRBD1 as a possible D gene (5 bases). V dropped 5 bases and J dropped 1 base, with 11 bases sitting between them. Germline-derived CDR1 and CDR2 are KGHSH and LQKENI. This CDR3 comprises 14 residues.

This clonotype was observed a handful of times. The chain uses TRBV6-4 and TRBJ1-1; a weak D match, TRBD1 (5 bases). Trimming removed 0 bases from V and 9 bases from J, with 11 bases in between. Germline CDR1 and CDR2: MRHNA and SNTAGT. The length of the CDR3 is 13 residues. The CDR3 DNA follows: TGTGCCAGCAGTGACTCGATGGGGACCCAAGCTTTCTTT. It is translated as CASSDSMGTQAFF.

The chain uses TRBV29-1 and TRBJ2-3; possible D gene TRBD2, 6 bases. Deletions cut 7 bases from V and 6 bases from J, with 11 bases between. CDR1 and CDR2 (germline): SQVTM, ANQGSEA. The CDR3 contains 11 residues. CDR3 sequence: CSGATRDTQYF. CDR3 nucleotide sequence: TGCAGCGGTGCGACTAGGGATACGCAGTATTTT.

The rearrangement uses TRBV5-1 and TRBJ2-3; 11 bases match TRBD2. This CDR3 is built from 15 residues. In germline, CDR1 is SGHRS, CDR2 YFSETQ. The J segment lost 5 bases and the V segment lost 4 bases, leaving 6 bases of the junction unmatched. CDR3 protein: CASSIPTSGRDTQYF. The CDR3 DNA reads TGCGCCAGCAGCATACCTACTAGCGGGAGAGATACGCAGTATTTT. Using reference TRBV5-1 and TRBJ2-3 for the parts outside the CDR3, the full variable domain is KAGVTQTPRYLIKTRGQQVTLSCSPISGHRSVSWYQQTPGQGLQFLFEYFSETQRNKGNFPGRFSGRQFSNSRSEMNVSTLELGDSALYLCASSIPTSGRDTQYFGPGTRLTVL.